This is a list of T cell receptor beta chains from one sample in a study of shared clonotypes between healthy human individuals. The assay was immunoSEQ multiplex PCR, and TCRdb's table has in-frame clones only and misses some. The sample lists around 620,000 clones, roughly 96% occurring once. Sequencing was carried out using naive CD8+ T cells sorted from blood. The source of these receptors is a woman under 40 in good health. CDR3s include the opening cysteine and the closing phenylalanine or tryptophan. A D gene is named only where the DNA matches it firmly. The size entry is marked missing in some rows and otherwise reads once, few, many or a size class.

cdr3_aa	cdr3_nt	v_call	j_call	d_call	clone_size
CATSSGRPDTQYF	TGTGCCACCAGTAGCGGGAGACCGGATACGCAGTATTTT	TRBV15	TRBJ2-3	TRBD2	.
CASSLYRGAVTEAFF	TGTGCCAGCAGTTTATATCGGGGGGCGGTCACTGAAGCTTTCTTT	TRBV28	TRBJ1-1	.	.
CASSQGGASDVKFF	TGTGCCAGCAGCCAGGGAGGAGCGAGCGACGTCAAGTTCTTC	TRBV14	TRBJ2-1	.	.
CASSDGASAGYEQYF	TGCGCCAGCAGCGACGGGGCCTCGGCGGGCTACGAGCAGTACTTC	TRBV10-2	TRBJ2-7	.	.
CSARVIDTQYF	TGCAGTGCTAGAGTCATAGATACGCAGTATTTT	TRBV20-1	TRBJ2-3	.	.
CASSLGTSPREQYF	TGTGCCAGCAGTTTGGGGACTAGCCCTCGTGAGCAGTACTTC	TRBV27	TRBJ2-7	TRBD2	.
CASSREIRGLLNEQFF	TGTGCCAGCAGCCGCGAGATCAGGGGGCTTCTCAATGAGCAGTTCTTC	TRBV13	TRBJ2-1	TRBD1	.
CASSIIPARTQYF	TGTGCCAGTAGTATCATCCCCGCCAGGACCCAGTACTTC	TRBV19	TRBJ2-5	.	.
CASSASGRGYTEAFF	TGTGCCAGCAGCGCGAGCGGTAGAGGATACACTGAAGCTTTCTTT	TRBV5-6	TRBJ1-1	.	once
CASSLSGPSYEQYF	TGTGCCAGCAGTTTATCCGGCCCGTCCTACGAGCAGTACTTC	TRBV27	TRBJ2-7	.	once
CAISDRSGSYNEQFF	TGTGCCATCAGTGATAGGAGCGGGAGCTACAATGAGCAGTTCTTC	TRBV10-3	TRBJ2-1	TRBD2	.
CASNEGGEGDEQFF	TGTGCCAGCAACGAGGGAGGTGAAGGGGATGAGCAGTTCTTC	TRBV9	TRBJ2-1	.	.
CASSLSGGGTEAFF	TGTGCCAGCAGCCTCAGCGGGGGGGGCACTGAAGCTTTCTTT	TRBV6-5	TRBJ1-1	.	.
CASSSGTGGFGQYF	TGTGCCAGCAGCTCCGGGACAGGGGGTTTCGGGCAGTACTTC	TRBV7-2	TRBJ2-7	TRBD1	.
CASSQVGGSYGELFF	TGCGCCAGCAGCCAAGTTGGCGGGAGTTACGGGGAGCTGTTTTTT	TRBV4-1	TRBJ2-2	TRBD2	.
CASSIRDSHEQYF	TGCGCCAGCAGCATTCGGGACAGCCACGAGCAGTACTTC	TRBV4-1	TRBJ2-7	TRBD1	.
CASSIPSGANVLTF	TGTGCCAGTAGTATCCCCTCTGGGGCCAACGTCCTGACTTTC	TRBV19	TRBJ2-6	.	.
CASSLNSKLSYEQYF	TGTGCCAGCAGTCTCAACAGCAAACTAAGTTACGAGCAGTACTTC	TRBV27	TRBJ2-7	.	.
CASSPGLAGGYTDTQYF	TGTGCCAGCAGCCCAGGACTAGCGGGAGGCTACACAGATACGCAGTATTTT	TRBV7-6	TRBJ2-3	TRBD2	.
CASSHRGSGNTIYF	TGTGCCAGCAGCCACAGGGGTTCTGGAAACACCATATATTTT	TRBV2	TRBJ1-3	TRBD1	.
CASSFLAGGSTDTQYF	TGTGCCAGCAGTTTTTTAGCGGGAGGGTCCACAGATACGCAGTATTTT	TRBV28	TRBJ2-3	TRBD2	.
CASSQVPGYNQPQHF	TGCGCCAGCAGCCAAGTCCCCGGATACAATCAGCCCCAGCATTTT	TRBV4-1	TRBJ1-5	.	.
CASSLGQGLTYNEQFF	TGTGCCAGCAGCCTCGGACAGGGTCTAACCTACAATGAGCAGTTCTTC	TRBV7-8	TRBJ2-1	TRBD1	.
CASSGAASGSFWFNEQFF	TGTGCCAGCAGTGGCGCGGCTAGCGGGAGTTTTTGGTTCAATGAGCAGTTCTTC	TRBV6-1	TRBJ2-1	TRBD2	.
CATSLASNQPQHF	TGCGCCACCTCACTGGCCAGCAATCAGCCCCAGCATTTT	TRBV10-2	TRBJ1-5	.	.
CASSYLAGALYEQYF	TGTGCCAGCAGTTACTTAGCGGGAGCCCTCTACGAGCAGTACTTC	TRBV27	TRBJ2-7	TRBD2	.
CASRDLREGDEQFF	TGTGCCAGCAGGGACTTGCGGGAGGGAGATGAGCAGTTCTTC	TRBV2	TRBJ2-1	TRBD2	once
CASVLSMNTEAFF	TGTGCCAGCGTCCTGTCTATGAACACTGAAGCTTTCTTT	TRBV7-9	TRBJ1-1	.	.
CASSEGQGATEAFF	TGTGCCAGCAGTGAGGGACAGGGGGCTACTGAAGCTTTCTTT	TRBV6-1	TRBJ1-1	TRBD1	.
CASSIPGSYNEQFF	TGTGCCAGTAGTATCCCCGGGAGCTACAATGAGCAGTTCTTC	TRBV19	TRBJ2-1	.	.
CASSYGQLLMNTEAFF	TGTGCCAGCAGTTACGGTCAGCTCCTCATGAACACTGAAGCTTTCTTT	TRBV6-5	TRBJ1-1	.	.
CASSLSTKTYEQYF	TGTGCCAGCAGCTTAAGTACCAAGACCTACGAGCAGTACTTC	TRBV13	TRBJ2-7	.	.
CATSRDPKLSYEQYF	TGTGCCACCAGCAGAGATCCGAAACTAAGCTACGAGCAGTACTTC	TRBV15	TRBJ2-7	.	.
CASSSWERTNEKLFF	TGTGCCAGTAGTTCGTGGGAAAGGACTAATGAAAAACTGTTTTTT	TRBV19	TRBJ1-4	.	.
CASSHWGNEQFF	TGTGCCAGCAGCCACTGGGGGAATGAGCAGTTCTTC	TRBV11-2	TRBJ2-1	.	.
CASSQGTGETYEQYF	TGCGCCAGCAGCCAAGGGACAGGGGAAACCTACGAGCAGTACTTC	TRBV4-1	TRBJ2-7	TRBD1	.
CASSEAKDEQYF	TGTGCCAGCAGTGAAGCCAAAGACGAGCAGTACTTC	TRBV2	TRBJ2-7	.	once
CASSLSTGEGVDNSPLHF	TGTGCCAGCAGTTTATCAACAGGGGAGGGCGTTGATAATTCACCCCTCCACTTT	TRBV28	TRBJ1-6	TRBD1	once
CASRDLSSNQPQHF	TGTGCCAGCAGAGATTTATCTAGCAATCAGCCCCAGCATTTT	TRBV6-6	TRBJ1-5	.	.
CASSYSEGGYGYTF	TGTGCCAGCAGTTACTCGGAGGGGGGCTATGGCTACACCTTC	TRBV6-5	TRBJ1-2	.	.
CASSEGLAALTNTGELFF	TGTGCCAGCAGTGAGGGACTAGCGGCCCTCACGAACACCGGGGAGCTGTTTTTT	TRBV2	TRBJ2-2	TRBD2	.
CASSQGQINNQPQHF	TGTGCCAGCAGCCAAGGACAGATAAACAATCAGCCCCAGCATTTT	TRBV7-2	TRBJ1-5	.	.
CASSEYLAGVDIQYF	TGTGCCAGCAGTGAATATCTTGCGGGAGTAGACATTCAGTACTTC	TRBV25-1	TRBJ2-4	TRBD2	.
CASSPGTSQWGQFF	TGTGCCAGCAGTCCTGGGACTAGTCAGTGGGGGCAGTTCTTC	TRBV27	TRBJ2-1	TRBD2	.
CASSEAPGQGPLYGYTF	TGTGCCAGCAGTGAAGCACCGGGACAGGGGCCGTTATATGGCTACACCTTC	TRBV2	TRBJ1-2	TRBD1	.
CASSSPTEKNEQFF	TGTGCCAGCAGCTCGCCGACGGAGAAAAATGAGCAGTTCTTC	TRBV7-9	TRBJ2-1	.	.
CASALAGGGLEQYF	TGTGCCAGCGCATTAGCGGGTGGGGGACTGGAGCAGTACTTC	TRBV27	TRBJ2-5	TRBD2	.
CASSLADGLAGPTDTQYF	TGTGCCAGCAGCTTAGCGGACGGACTAGCGGGTCCCACAGATACGCAGTATTTT	TRBV7-9	TRBJ2-3	TRBD2	.
CASSPSSGRSYEQYF	TGTGCCAGCAGCCCAAGTAGCGGGAGGTCCTACGAGCAGTACTTC	TRBV9	TRBJ2-7	TRBD2	once
CASSRETGANVLTF	TGCGCCAGCAGCCGGGAGACTGGGGCCAACGTCCTGACTTTC	TRBV5-1	TRBJ2-6	.	.
CATQAGHLYEQYF	TGTGCCACCCAAGCGGGACACCTCTACGAGCAGTACTTC	TRBV19	TRBJ2-7	.	.
CASSLLRGTHEQYF	TGTGCCAGCAGCTTACTACGGGGGACGCACGAGCAGTACTTC	TRBV7-9	TRBJ2-7	.	.
CASSQEWSGLGPDQPQHF	TGTGCCAGCAGCCAAGAATGGTCGGGGCTAGGCCCGGATCAGCCCCAGCATTTT	TRBV4-2	TRBJ1-5	.	.
CASSPRGGNEQFF	TGTGCCAGCAGCCCGCGTGGAGGGAATGAGCAGTTCTTC	TRBV11-2	TRBJ2-1	.	.
CASSGLGQTVGYGYTF	TGTGCCAGCAGTGGCCTAGGACAGACGGTTGGGTATGGCTACACCTTC	TRBV25-1	TRBJ1-2	.	once
CASSAGGRYTDTQYF	TGTGCCAGCAGTGCGGGAGGGAGATACACAGATACGCAGTATTTT	TRBV6-6	TRBJ2-3	TRBD2	.
CASSQAQGNEQYF	TGCGCCAGCAGCCAAGCCCAGGGAAACGAGCAGTACTTC	TRBV4-1	TRBJ2-7	.	.
CASSLPGTEYELSTYEQYF	TGTGCCAGCAGCCTGCCCGGGACAGAGTACGAATTGTCGACCTACGAGCAGTACTTC	TRBV6-4	TRBJ2-7	TRBD1	.
CASSAKASWLAEDYNEQFF	TGTGCCAGCAGTGCCAAGGCCTCCTGGTTAGCGGAAGACTACAATGAGCAGTTCTTC	TRBV2	TRBJ2-1	.	.